The T cell receptor beta chain under discussion was sequenced for a study of Ad26.COV2.S vaccination and SARS-CoV-2 variants. TCRdb's table, derived via immunoSEQ multiplex PCR, lists solely in-frame clones and lacks some. Among around 450,000 clones listed, roughly 89% were seen once. The ends were cut back, 5 bases at V and 3 bases at J, with 11 bases in the middle. The length of the CDR3 is 13 residues. Looked up from germline, CDR1 is GTSNPN and CDR2 is SVGIG (reference sequence). Treatment meaning: some 20 received Ad26.COV2.S at low or high dose, single or two shots; several received placebo; per-sample allocation not given. Each sample was drawn 63 days after the first injection (of vaccine or placebo).

The receptor was isolated from a person between 18 and 65 years old who received the Ad26.COV2.S COVID-19 vaccine or a placebo. This rearrangement joins TRBV30 to TRBJ2-1, with TRBD1 as a possible D gene (5 bases). The source was peripheral blood, collected in a trial of Ad26.COV2.S vaccine versus placebo. CDR3 amino acids: CAWASDSYNEQFF. CDR3 in DNA: TGTGCCTGGGCATCCGACAGCTACAATGAGCAGTTCTTC.